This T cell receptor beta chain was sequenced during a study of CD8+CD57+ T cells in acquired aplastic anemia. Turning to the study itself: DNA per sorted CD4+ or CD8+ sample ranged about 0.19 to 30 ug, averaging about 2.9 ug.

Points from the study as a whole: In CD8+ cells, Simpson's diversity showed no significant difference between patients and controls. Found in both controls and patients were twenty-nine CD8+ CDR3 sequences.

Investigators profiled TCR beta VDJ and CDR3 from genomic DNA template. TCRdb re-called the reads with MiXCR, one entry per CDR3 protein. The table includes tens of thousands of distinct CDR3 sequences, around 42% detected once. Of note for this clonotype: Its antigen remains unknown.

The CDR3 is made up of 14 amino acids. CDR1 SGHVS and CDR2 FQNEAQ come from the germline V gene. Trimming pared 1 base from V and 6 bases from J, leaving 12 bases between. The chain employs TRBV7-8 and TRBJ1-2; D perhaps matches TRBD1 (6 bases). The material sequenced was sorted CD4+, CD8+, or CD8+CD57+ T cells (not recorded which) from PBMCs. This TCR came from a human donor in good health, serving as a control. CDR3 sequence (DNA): TGTGCCAGCAGCTTAGTTGAGGGGGTGGATGGCTACACCTTC. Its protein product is CASSLVEGVDGYTF.